Below are 15 T cell receptor beta chains sequenced from a single sample in a study of cytomegalovirus exposure and HLA in healthy donors. PCR amplification relied on 60 Vbeta primers (plus 13 Jbeta primers). The repertoire was sequenced with immunoSEQ multiplex PCR; TCRdb's copy has only in-frame clones and lacks some. The table records under 200,000 clones, roughly 60% of them present only once. The sequencing sample was made of PBMCs. These receptors all come from a middle-aged man in good health and CMV-seronegative.

The chain combines TRBV7-9 with TRBJ2-4; a possible D gene is TRBD1 (5 bases). This CDR3 region has 16 residues. The germline V gene has CDR1 SEHNR and CDR2 FQNEAQ (reference sequence). V gave up 5 bases and J gave up 0 bases, with 14 bases separating them. The CDR3 reads CASSPSQGLAKNIQYF. The CDR3 DNA reads as TGTGCCAGCAGCCCGTCGCAGGGCCTAGCCAAAAACATTCAGTACTTC.

Note on this clone: The same CDR3 is also encoded by other DNA sequences in this sample. The chain joins TRBV29-1 to TRBJ2-3; 7 bases align to TRBD2. This CDR3 spans 15 amino acids. The germline CDR1 and CDR2 sequences are SQVTM and ANQGSEA. J was trimmed by 0 bases and V by 1 base; bases with no gene match: 4. In nucleotides, the CDR3 is TGCAGCGTTGAAGGGTTTAGCGGGAGCACAGATACGCAGTATTTT. Translating it yields CSVEGFSGSTDTQYF.

This clone came up once. V gene TRBV4-1 combines with J gene TRBJ2-7; tentatively, D is TRBD2 (5 bases). With 2 bases removed from V and 4 bases from J, the gap between germline ends came to 12 bases. This CDR3 contains 14 residues. CDR1 is MGHRA and CDR2 is YSYEKL in the germline V gene. The CDR3 coding sequence is TGCGCCAGCAGCCAAAGGGAGAACAGTTACGAGCAGTACTTC. Amino acids: CASSQRENSYEQYF.

Comments on this clone: The conserved phenylalanine or tryptophan is not found at the CDR3 terminus, so this likely reflects a read error. The V gene is TRBV19, the J gene TRBJ1-1; no clear D gene. The CDR3 consists of 14 residues. Germline CDR1 reads LNHDA; CDR2 reads SQIVND (reference sequence). V was shortened by 0 bases and J by 1 base, with 6 bases between the two germline ends. CDR3 residues: CASSIDRENTEAFL. The CDR3 DNA reads TGTGCCAGTAGTATAGATCGGGAGAACACTGAAGCTTTCCTT.

The chain is built from TRBV5-1 and TRBJ1-2; TRBD1 agrees at 7 bases. The CDR3 consists of 12 residues. V was clipped by 3 bases and J by 6 bases; unmatched bases: 2. Per germline, CDR1 SGHRS and CDR2 YFSETQ. This CDR3 is CASSSTGDGYTF. The CDR3 region has the DNA TGCGCCAGCAGCTCAACAGGGGATGGCTACACCTTC.

The chain combines TRBV9 with TRBJ2-1; TRBD2 matches 7 bases. This CDR3 contains 17 residues. V shed 5 bases and J 6 bases; nucleotides not matched to a gene: 17. CDR1 is SGDLS and CDR2 is YYNGEE in the germline V gene. CDR3 in DNA: TGTGCCAGCAGTGATTTTGCGGGAGTAGGCTTCATCAATGAGCAGTTCTTC. Its protein is CASSDFAGVGFINEQFF. The variable domain in full, with the rest retrieved from reference TRBV9 and TRBJ2-1, is DSGVTQTPKHLITATGQRVTLRCSPRSGDLSVYWYQQSLDQGLQFLIQYYNGEERAKGNILERFSAQQFPDLHSELNLSSLELGDSALYFCASSDFAGVGFINEQFFGPGTRLTVL.

The gene calls are TRBV7-9 and TRBJ1-3; D is unclear. The V and J ends lost 1 base and 0 bases respectively, with 7 bases between them. The V gene's germline CDR1 is SEHNR and CDR2 FQNEAQ (reference sequence). There are 15 residues in the CDR3. The CDR3 here is CASSLGPSSGNTIYF. The CDR3 bases are TGTGCCAGCAGCTTAGGGCCCAGCTCTGGAAACACCATATATTTT.

The chain couples TRBV6-5 to TRBJ1-2; D is perhaps TRBD1 (5 bases). The V and J ends lost 5 bases and 0 bases respectively, with 13 bases between them. CDR3 length: 15 amino acids. Germline CDR1 MNHEY, CDR2 SVGAGI. The CDR3 sequence: CASSVQRQSNYGYTF. CDR3 DNA: TGTGCCAGCAGTGTACAGAGACAGTCTAACTATGGCTACACCTTC.

The CDR3 bases are TGCGCCAGCAGCCAAGACCTATCAGCGGGTTCCCAGCATTTT. Amino acid sequence: CASSQDLSAGSQHF. This sequence joins TRBV4-3 and TRBJ1-5; D gene unclear. Trimming removed 0 bases from V and 11 bases from J, with 14 bases in between. The CDR3 has 14 residues. Germline assignment: CDR1 LGHNA and CDR2 YSLEER.

This clone was picked up a small number of times. The J gene is TRBJ1-1, the V gene TRBV5-8; 9 nucleotides line up with TRBD1. The CDR3 spans 17 residues. The V and J ends lost 5 bases and 0 bases, in that order; junction bases with no gene match: 11. Per germline, CDR1 SGHTS and CDR2 YDEGEE. CDR3 bases: TGTGCCAGCAGTACTGGGACAGGGATACACATGAACACTGAAGCTTTCTTT. It codes for CASSTGTGIHMNTEAFF.

This chain links TRBV7-3 with TRBJ2-3, with 12 bases fitting TRBD2. Looked up from germline, CDR1 is SGHTA and CDR2 is FQGTGA. The CDR3 has 15 amino acids. J lost 3 bases, V lost 2 bases, and 0 bases had no gene match. The CDR3 here is CASSLGTSGTDTQYF. The CDR3 region has the DNA TGTGCCAGCAGCTTAGGGACTAGCGGGACAGATACGCAGTATTTT. The full variable domain, its missing parts supplied by reference TRBV7-3 and TRBJ2-3, is GAGVSQTPSNKVTEKGKYVELRCDPISGHTALYWYRQSLGQGPEFLIYFQGTGAADDSGLPNDRFFAVRPEGSVSTLKIQRTERGDSAVYLCASSLGTSGTDTQYFGPGTRLTVL.

The chain links TRBV2 to TRBJ1-6; no reliable D call. Germline CDR1 and CDR2: SNHLY and FYNNEI. This CDR3 spans 17 amino acids. The germline V and J ends were trimmed by 7 bases and 0 bases, with 16 bases remaining between them. For the CDR3, the DNA is TGTGCCAGCACCGTCCTGGACTTGAGCTCCTATAATTCACCCCTCCACTTT. Protein: CASTVLDLSSYNSPLHF.

V is TRBV29-1 and J is TRBJ2-1, with 12 bases that match TRBD2. Per germline, CDR1 SQVTM and CDR2 ANQGSEA. CDR3 length: 16 residues. V was clipped by 8 bases and J by 2 bases; unmatched bases: 10. CDR3 loop: CSTLDRTSGTYNEQFF. The DNA for the CDR3 is TGCAGCACCTTAGATAGGACTAGCGGGACCTACAATGAGCAGTTCTTC.

This clone is classed as medium-sized. As DNA, the CDR3 is TGTGCCAGCAGCGCCCACGGGGAGCTGTTTTTT. Translation: CASSAHGELFF. This chain joins TRBV9 and TRBJ2-2; D is ambiguous. In germline, CDR1 is SGDLS, CDR2 YYNGEE. The CDR3 loop spans 11 amino acids. Trimming shortened V by 3 bases and J by 7 bases, and 4 bases separated the two germline ends. Looking up the rest from reference TRBV9 and TRBJ2-2 gives the full variable domain: DSGVTQTPKHLITATGQRVTLRCSPRSGDLSVYWYQQSLDQGLQFLIQYYNGEERAKGNILERFSAQQFPDLHSELNLSSLELGDSALYFCASSAHGELFFGEGSRLTVL.

This sequence joins TRBV27 and TRBJ2-7, with D perhaps matching TRBD2 (6 bases). CDR3 length: 15 residues. V was cut by 6 bases and J by 3 bases, with 18 bases left in between. From germline, CDR1 is MNHEY and CDR2 SMNVEV (reference sequence). The CDR3 protein is CASRLRVGLYYEQYF. The CDR3 DNA follows: TGTGCCAGCAGACTTAGAGTGGGACTCTACTACGAGCAGTACTTC.